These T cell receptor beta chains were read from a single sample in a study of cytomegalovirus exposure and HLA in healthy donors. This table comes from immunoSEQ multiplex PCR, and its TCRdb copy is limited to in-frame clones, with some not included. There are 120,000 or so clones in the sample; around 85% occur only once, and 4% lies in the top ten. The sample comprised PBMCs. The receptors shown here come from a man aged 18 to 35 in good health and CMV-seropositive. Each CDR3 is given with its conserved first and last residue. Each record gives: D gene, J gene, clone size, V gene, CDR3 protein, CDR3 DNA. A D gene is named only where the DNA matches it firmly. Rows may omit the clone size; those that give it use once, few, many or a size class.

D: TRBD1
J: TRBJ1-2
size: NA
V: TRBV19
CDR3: CASRTTGGTYGYTF
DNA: TGTGCCAGTAGAACCACAGGGGGCACCTATGGCTACACCTTC

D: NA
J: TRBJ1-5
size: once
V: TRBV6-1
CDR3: CASNTYSNQPQHF
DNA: TGTGCCAGTAATACTTATAGCAATCAGCCCCAGCATTTT

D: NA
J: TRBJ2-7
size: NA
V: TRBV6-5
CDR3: CASSYGQVGEQYF
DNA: TGTGCCAGCAGTTACGGCCAGGTCGGCGAGCAGTACTTC

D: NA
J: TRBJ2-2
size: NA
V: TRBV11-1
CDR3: CASSNSRGAGGELFF
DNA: TGTGCCAGCTCGAACAGCCGGGGGGCCGGCGGGGAGCTGTTTTTT

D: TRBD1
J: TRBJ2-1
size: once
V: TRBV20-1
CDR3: CSATGGMEQFF
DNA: TGCAGTGCCACAGGGGGAATGGAGCAGTTCTTC

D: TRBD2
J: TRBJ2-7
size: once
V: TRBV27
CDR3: CASSSGLEQYF
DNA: TGTGCCAGCAGTTCGGGACTAGAGCAGTACTTC

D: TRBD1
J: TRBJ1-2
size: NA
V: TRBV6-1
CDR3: CASSRDSNSYGYTF
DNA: TGTGCCAGCAGTAGGGACAGTAACTCCTATGGCTACACCTTC

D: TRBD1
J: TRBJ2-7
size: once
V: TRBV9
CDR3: CASSVETGVPGKQYF
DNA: TGTGCCAGCAGCGTAGAGACAGGGGTCCCGGGCAAGCAGTACTTC

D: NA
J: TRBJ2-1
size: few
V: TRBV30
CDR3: CAWSVRGLAAYNEQFF
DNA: TGTGCCTGGAGTGTTCGGGGGCTAGCGGCCTACAATGAGCAGTTCTTC

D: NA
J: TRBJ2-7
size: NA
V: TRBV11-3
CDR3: CASSSKFPQGEQYF
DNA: TGTGCCAGCAGCTCAAAATTCCCACAGGGAGAGCAGTACTTC

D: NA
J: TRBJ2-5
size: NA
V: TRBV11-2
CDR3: CASSLDIGSPEETQYF
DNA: TGTGCCAGCAGCTTAGATATAGGTTCCCCGGAGGAGACCCAGTACTTC

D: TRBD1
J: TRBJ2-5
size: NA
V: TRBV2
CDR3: CASSEGDSQETQYF
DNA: TGTGCCAGCAGTGAGGGGGACAGTCAAGAGACCCAGTACTTC

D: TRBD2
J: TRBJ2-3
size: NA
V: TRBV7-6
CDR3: CASSLGRSGMTNTQYF
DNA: TGTGCCAGCAGCTTAGGACGTAGCGGGATGACAAATACGCAGTATTTT

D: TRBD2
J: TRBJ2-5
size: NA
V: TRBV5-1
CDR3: CASSLGLADQETQYF
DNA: TGCGCCAGCAGCCTAGGACTAGCGGACCAAGAGACCCAGTACTTC

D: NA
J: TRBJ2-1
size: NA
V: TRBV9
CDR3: CASSYSNNEQFF
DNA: TGTGCCAGCAGCTACTCAAACAATGAGCAGTTCTTC

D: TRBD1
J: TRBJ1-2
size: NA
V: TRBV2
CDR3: CASIFQIGQGSGYTF
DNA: TGTGCCAGCATTTTCCAGATAGGACAGGGCTCTGGCTACACCTTC

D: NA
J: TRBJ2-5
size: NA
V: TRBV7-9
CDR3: CASSFGQEEETQYF
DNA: TGTGCCAGCAGCTTTGGGCAGGAGGAGGAGACCCAGTACTTC

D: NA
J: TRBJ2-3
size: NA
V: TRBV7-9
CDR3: CASSYRTGSMDTQYF
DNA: TGTGCCAGCAGCTACCGGACTGGCTCCATGGATACGCAGTATTTT

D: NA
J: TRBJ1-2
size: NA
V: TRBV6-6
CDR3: CASSYSPGRSLVLTF
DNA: TGTGCCAGCAGTTACTCCCCAGGAAGGTCCCTGGTTCTCACCTTC

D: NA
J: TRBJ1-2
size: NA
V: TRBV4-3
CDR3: CASSQDAASGGKYGYTF
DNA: TGCGCCAGCAGCCAAGATGCCGCGTCGGGGGGGAAATATGGCTACACCTTC

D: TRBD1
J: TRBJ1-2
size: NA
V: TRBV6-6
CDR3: CASSTLRDRVNYGYTF
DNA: TGTGCCAGCAGTACGCTCCGGGACAGGGTAAACTATGGCTACACCTTC

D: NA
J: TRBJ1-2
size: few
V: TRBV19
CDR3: CASSMSRLYGYTF
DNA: TGTGCCAGTAGTATGTCTAGGCTCTATGGCTACACCTTC

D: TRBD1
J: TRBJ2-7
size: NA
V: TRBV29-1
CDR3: CSVAGQGTIYEQYF
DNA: TGCAGCGTTGCGGGACAGGGTACTATCTACGAGCAGTACTTC

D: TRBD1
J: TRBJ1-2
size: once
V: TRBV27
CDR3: CASSPDRGRVNYGYTF
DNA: TGTGCCAGCAGTCCGGACAGGGGTAGGGTAAACTATGGCTACACCTTC

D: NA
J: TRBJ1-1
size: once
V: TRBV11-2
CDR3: CVSSLGRGGTEAFF
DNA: TGTGTCAGCAGCTTAGGCCGCGGGGGCACTGAAGCTTTCTTT

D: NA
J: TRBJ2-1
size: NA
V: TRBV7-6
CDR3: CASSLADGNNEQFF
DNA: TGTGCCAGCAGCTTGGCGGACGGGAACAATGAGCAGTTCTTC

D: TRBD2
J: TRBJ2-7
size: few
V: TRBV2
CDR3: CASTASGSYEQYF
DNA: TGTGCCAGCACCGCTAGCGGATCCTACGAGCAGTACTTC

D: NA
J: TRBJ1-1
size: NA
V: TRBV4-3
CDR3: CASSQGEGSGTEAFF
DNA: TGCGCCAGCAGCCAAGGAGAGGGAAGCGGCACTGAAGCTTTCTTT

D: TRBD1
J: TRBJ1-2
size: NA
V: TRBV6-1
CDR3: CASSNRGQGGYTF
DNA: TGTGCCAGCAGCAACAGGGGGCAGGGTGGCTACACCTTC

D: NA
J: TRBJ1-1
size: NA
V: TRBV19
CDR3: CASSIAVRAEAFF
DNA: TGTGCCAGTAGTATTGCTGTCAGGGCTGAAGCTTTCTTT

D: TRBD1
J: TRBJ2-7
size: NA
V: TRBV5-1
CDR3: CASSGDSSRDEQYF
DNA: TGCGCCAGCAGCGGGGACAGTTCGCGGGACGAGCAGTACTTC

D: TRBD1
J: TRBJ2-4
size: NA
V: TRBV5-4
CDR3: CASSLARGQGLAKNIQYF
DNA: TGTGCCAGCAGCTTGGCCCGGGGACAGGGTTTAGCCAAAAACATTCAGTACTTC

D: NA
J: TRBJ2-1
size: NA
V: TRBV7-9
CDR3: CASSLGSRYDEQFF
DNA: TGTGCCAGCAGCTTAGGATCACGGTACGATGAGCAGTTCTTC

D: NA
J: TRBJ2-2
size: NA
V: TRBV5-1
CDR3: CASRALPNTGELFF
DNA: TGCGCCAGCAGGGCTTTACCGAACACCGGGGAGCTGTTTTTT

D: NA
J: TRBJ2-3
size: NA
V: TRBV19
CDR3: CASSMSGESTDTQYF
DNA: TGTGCCAGTAGTATGAGTGGGGAGTCCACAGATACGCAGTATTTT

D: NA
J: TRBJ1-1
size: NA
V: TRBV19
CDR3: CASTKGDTEAFF
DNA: TGTGCCAGTACCAAGGGGGACACTGAAGCTTTCTTT

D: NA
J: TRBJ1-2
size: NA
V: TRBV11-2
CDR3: CASSQIGGRGNGYTF
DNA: TGTGCCAGCAGCCAAATCGGGGGGCGGGGTAACGGCTACACCTTC

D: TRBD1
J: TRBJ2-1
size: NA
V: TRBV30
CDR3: CAWSTPRTGYNEQFF
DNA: TGTGCCTGGAGCACACCCCGGACAGGCTACAATGAGCAGTTCTTC

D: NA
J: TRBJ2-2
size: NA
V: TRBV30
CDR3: CAWSIGTGELFF
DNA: TGTGCCTGGAGTATCGGTACCGGGGAGCTGTTTTTT

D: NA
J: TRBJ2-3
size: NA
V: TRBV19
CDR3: CASSMLATSTDTQYF
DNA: TGTGCCAGTAGTATGTTGGCGACTAGCACAGATACGCAGTATTTT

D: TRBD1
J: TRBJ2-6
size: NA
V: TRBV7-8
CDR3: CASSLIRTGGTSGANVLTF
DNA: TGTGCCAGCAGCTTGATAAGGACAGGGGGAACTTCTGGGGCCAACGTCCTGACTTTC

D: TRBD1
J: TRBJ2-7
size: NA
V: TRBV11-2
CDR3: CASSTEAGTAYEQYF
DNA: TGTGCCAGCAGCACAGAAGCCGGGACAGCTTACGAGCAGTACTTC